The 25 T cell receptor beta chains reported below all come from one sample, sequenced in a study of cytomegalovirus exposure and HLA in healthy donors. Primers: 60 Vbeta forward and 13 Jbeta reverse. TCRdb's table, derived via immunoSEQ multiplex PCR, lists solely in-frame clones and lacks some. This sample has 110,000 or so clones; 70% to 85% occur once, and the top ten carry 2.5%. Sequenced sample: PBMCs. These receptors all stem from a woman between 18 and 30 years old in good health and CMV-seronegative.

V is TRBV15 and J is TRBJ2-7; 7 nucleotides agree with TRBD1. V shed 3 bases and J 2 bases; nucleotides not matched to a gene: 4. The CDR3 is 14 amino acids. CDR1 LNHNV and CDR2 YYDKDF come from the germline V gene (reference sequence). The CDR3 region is CATSSLGTAYEQYF. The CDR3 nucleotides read TGTGCCACCAGCAGCCTCGGGACAGCCTACGAGCAGTACTTC. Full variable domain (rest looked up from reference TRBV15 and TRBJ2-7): DAMVIQNPRYQVTQFGKPVTLSCSQTLNHNVMYWYQQKSSQAPKLLFHYYDKDFNNEADTPDNFQSRRPNTSFCFLDIRSPGLGDTAMYLCATSSLGTAYEQYFGPGTRLTVT.

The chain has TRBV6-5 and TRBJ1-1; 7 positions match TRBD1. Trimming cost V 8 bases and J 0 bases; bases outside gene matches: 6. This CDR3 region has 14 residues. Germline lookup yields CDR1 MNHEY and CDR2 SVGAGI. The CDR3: CASLGQVMNTEAFF. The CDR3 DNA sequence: TGTGCCAGCCTTGGACAGGTCATGAACACTGAAGCTTTCTTT.

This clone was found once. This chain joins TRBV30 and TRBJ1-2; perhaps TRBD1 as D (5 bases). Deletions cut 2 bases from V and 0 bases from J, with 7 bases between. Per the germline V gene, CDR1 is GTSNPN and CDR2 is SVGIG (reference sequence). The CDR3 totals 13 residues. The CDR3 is CAWSRGANYGYTF. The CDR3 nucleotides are TGTGCCTGGAGTAGGGGCGCTAACTATGGCTACACCTTC.

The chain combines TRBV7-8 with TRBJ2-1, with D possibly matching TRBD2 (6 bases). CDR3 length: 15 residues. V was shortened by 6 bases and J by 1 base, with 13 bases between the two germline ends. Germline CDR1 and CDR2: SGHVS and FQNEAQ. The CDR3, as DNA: TGTGCCAGCAGAGAACCGGGGACTTCCTACAATGAGCAGTTCTTC. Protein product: CASREPGTSYNEQFF.

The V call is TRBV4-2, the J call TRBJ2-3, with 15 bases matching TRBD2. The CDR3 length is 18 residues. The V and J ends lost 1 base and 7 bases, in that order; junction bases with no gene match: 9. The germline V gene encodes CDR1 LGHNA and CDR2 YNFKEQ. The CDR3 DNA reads TGTGCCAGCAGCCAAGTATCTACAGGGACTAGCGGGAGGAATACGCAGTATTTT. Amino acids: CASSQVSTGTSGRNTQYF.

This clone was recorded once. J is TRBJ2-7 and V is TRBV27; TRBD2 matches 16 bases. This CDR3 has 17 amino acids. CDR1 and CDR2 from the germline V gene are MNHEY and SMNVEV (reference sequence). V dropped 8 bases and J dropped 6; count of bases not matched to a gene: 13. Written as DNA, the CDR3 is TGTGCCAGCGGACCCATCGAGGGACTAGCGGGAGGGCGCGAGCAGTACTTC. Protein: CASGPIEGLAGGREQYF.

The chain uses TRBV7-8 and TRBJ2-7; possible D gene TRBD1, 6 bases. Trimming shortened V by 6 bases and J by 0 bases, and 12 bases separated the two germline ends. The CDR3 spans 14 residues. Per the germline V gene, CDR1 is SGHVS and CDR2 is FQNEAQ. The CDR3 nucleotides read TGTGCCAGCAGTTTCGGGACATACTCCTACGAGCAGTACTTC. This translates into CASSFGTYSYEQYF.

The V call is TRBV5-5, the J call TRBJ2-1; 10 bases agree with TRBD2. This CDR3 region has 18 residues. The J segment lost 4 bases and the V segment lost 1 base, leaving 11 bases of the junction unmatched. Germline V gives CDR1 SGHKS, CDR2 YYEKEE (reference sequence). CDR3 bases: TGTGCCAGCAGCTTGAAGCTAGCGGGGGAGCTTTCATACAATGAGCAGTTCTTC. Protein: CASSLKLAGELSYNEQFF.

CDR3 loop: CASTLRTDEAFF. CDR3 bases: TGCGCCAGCACCCTTCGGACAGATGAAGCTTTCTTT. V gene TRBV5-1 combines with J gene TRBJ1-1; maybe TRBD1 (6 bases). Germline V lookup: CDR1 SGHRS, CDR2 YFSETQ. CDR3 size: 12 residues. V was cut by 6 bases and J by 7 bases, with 13 bases left in between.

CDR3 in amino acids: CASSFAGSYNEQFF. CDR3 nucleotides: TGTGCCAGCAGCTTCGCAGGGTCCTACAATGAGCAGTTCTTC. The V and J genes are TRBV5-6 and TRBJ2-1, with D possibly matching TRBD1 (5 bases). The CDR3 contains 14 residues. Germline CDR1 SGHDT, CDR2 YYEEEE. Trimming removed 2 bases from V and 1 base from J, with 7 bases in between.

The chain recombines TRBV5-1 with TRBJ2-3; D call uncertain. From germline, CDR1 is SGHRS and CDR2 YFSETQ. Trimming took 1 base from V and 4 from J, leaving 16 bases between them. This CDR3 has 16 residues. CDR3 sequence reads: CASSLQFPGWSDTQYF. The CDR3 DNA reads TGCGCCAGCAGCTTGCAATTTCCGGGTTGGTCAGATACGCAGTATTTT. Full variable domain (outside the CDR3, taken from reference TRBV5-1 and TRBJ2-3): KAGVTQTPRYLIKTRGQQVTLSCSPISGHRSVSWYQQTPGQGLQFLFEYFSETQRNKGNFPGRFSGRQFSNSRSEMNVSTLELGDSALYLCASSLQFPGWSDTQYFGPGTRLTVL.

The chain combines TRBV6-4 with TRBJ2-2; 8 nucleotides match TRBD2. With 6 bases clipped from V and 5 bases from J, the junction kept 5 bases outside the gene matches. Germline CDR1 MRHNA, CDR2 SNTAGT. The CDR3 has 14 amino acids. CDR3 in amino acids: CASSPIAGTGELFF. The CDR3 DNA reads TGTGCCAGCAGCCCCATAGCGGGAACCGGGGAGCTGTTTTTT.

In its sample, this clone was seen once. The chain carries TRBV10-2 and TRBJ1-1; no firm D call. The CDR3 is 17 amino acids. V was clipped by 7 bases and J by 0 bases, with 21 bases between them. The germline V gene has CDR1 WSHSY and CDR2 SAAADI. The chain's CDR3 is CASTGKGGLGLNTEAFF. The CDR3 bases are TGCGCCAGCACGGGGAAGGGAGGTCTAGGACTGAACACTGAAGCTTTCTTT.

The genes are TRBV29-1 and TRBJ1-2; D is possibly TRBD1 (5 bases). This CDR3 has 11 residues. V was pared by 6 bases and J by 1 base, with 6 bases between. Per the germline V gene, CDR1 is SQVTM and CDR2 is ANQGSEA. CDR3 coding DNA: TGCAGCGTAGGGGTTAACTATGGCTACACCTTC. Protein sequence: CSVGVNYGYTF. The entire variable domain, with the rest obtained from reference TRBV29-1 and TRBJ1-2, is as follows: SAVISQKPSRDICQRGTSLTIQCQVDSQVTMMFWYRQQPGQSLTLIATANQGSEATYESGFVIDKFPISRPNLTFSTLTVSNMSPEDSSIYLCSVGVNYGYTFGSGTRLTVV.

CDR3 sequence: CASSKFRDRDNSPLHF. CDR3 coding DNA: TGTGCCAGCAGTAAATTCCGGGACAGGGATAATTCACCCCTCCACTTT. The J gene is TRBJ1-6, the V gene TRBV2, with 9 bases matching TRBD1. Per the germline V gene, CDR1 is SNHLY and CDR2 is FYNNEI. The CDR3 is 16 residues long. V gave up 5 bases and J gave up 5 bases; unmatched junction bases: 7. The entire variable domain, with the rest obtained from reference TRBV2 and TRBJ1-6, is as follows: EPEVTQTPSHQVTQMGQEVILRCVPISNHLYFYWYRQILGQKVEFLVSFYNNEISEKSEIFDDQFSVERPDGSNFTLKIRSTKLEDSAMYFCASSKFRDRDNSPLHFGNGTRLTVT.

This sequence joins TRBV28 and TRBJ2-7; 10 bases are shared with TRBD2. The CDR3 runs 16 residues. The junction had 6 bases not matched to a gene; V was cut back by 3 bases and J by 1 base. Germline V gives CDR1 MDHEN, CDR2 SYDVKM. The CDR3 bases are TGTGCCAGCAGTTTGGCTAGCGGGAGAGGGTCCTACGAGCAGTACTTC. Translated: CASSLASGRGSYEQYF.

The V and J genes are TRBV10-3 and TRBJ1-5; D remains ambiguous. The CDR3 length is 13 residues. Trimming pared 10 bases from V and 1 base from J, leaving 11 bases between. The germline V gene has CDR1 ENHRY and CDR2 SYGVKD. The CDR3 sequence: CATRYGSNQPQHF. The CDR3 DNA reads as TGTGCCACCCGGTACGGGAGCAATCAGCCCCAGCATTTT.

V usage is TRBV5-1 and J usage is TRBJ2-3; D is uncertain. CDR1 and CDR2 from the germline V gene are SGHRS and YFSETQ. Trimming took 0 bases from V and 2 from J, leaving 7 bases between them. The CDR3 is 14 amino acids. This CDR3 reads CASSLGSPTDTQYF. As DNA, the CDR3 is TGCGCCAGCAGCTTGGGCAGTCCCACAGATACGCAGTATTTT.

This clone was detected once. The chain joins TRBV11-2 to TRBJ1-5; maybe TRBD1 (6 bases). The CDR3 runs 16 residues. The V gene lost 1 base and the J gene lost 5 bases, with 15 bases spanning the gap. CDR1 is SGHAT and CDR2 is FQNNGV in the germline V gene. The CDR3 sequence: CASSLGAGAEYQPQHF. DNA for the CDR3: TGTGCCAGCAGCTTAGGGGCGGGGGCAGAATATCAGCCCCAGCATTTT.

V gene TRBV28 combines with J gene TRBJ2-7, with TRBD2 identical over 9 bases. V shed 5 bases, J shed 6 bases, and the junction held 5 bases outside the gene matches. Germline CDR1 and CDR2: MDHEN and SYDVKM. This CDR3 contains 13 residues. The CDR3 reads CASSLAGRFEQYF. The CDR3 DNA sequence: TGTGCCAGCAGTCTAGCGGGACGTTTCGAGCAGTACTTC.

The DNA for the CDR3 is TGCGCCAGCAGTGGTATAGTCGGCAATGAGCAGTTCTTC. Protein product: CASSGIVGNEQFF. The chain combines TRBV5-1 with TRBJ2-1, with D hard to call. The V end lost 5 bases, the J end lost 6 bases, and 12 bases lay between the germline ends. This CDR3 comprises 13 residues. Germline lookup yields CDR1 SGHRS and CDR2 YFSETQ.

The CDR3 region is CAWSRHRPGDNYGYTF. Here the CDR3 DNA reads TGTGCCTGGAGTAGACACCGCCCAGGGGATAACTATGGCTACACCTTC. The gene calls are TRBV30 and TRBJ1-2; D perhaps matches TRBD1 (6 bases). Trimming cost V 2 bases and J 1 base, with 17 bases left between them. This CDR3 has 16 residues. CDR1 is GTSNPN and CDR2 is SVGIG in the germline V gene (reference sequence).

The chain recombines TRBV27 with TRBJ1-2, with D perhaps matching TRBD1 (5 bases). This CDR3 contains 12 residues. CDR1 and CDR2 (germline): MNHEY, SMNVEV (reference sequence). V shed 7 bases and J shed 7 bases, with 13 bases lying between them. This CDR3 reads CASTNPGGGYTF. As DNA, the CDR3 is TGTGCCAGCACAAACCCGGGGGGTGGCTACACCTTC.

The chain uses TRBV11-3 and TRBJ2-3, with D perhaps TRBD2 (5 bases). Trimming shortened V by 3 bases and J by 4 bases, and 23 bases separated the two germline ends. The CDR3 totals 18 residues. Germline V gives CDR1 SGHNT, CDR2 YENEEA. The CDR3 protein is CASSLTIPGSSVPDTQYF. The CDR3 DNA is TGTGCCAGCAGCTTGACGATCCCGGGGTCCTCGGTCCCAGATACGCAGTATTTT.

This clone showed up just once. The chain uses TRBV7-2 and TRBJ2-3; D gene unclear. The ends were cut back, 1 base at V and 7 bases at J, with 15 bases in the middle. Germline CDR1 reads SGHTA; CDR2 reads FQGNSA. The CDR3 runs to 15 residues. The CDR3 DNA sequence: TGTGCCAGCAGCTTAGATCCTGGCCCCAGTAATACGCAGTATTTT. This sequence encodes CASSLDPGPSNTQYF.